This T cell receptor (beta chain) came from a study of blood T cell repertoires in COVID-19 (TCRdb year 2020). Notes on the research overall: Samples from collaborators originated in the United States, Italy and Spain and spanned both the acute and convalescent phases of COVID-19. The material from the prospective study consisted of cDNA or gDNA derived from T cells, B-cell-depleted T cells, or PBMCs. Subjects who had been exposed to COVID-19, were actively infected with it, or had recovered from it provided the deeply sampled blood TCRbeta repertoires that made up the dataset. The repertoires were made available in a free public database intended to serve as a resource for research on the immune response to SARS-CoV-2. The samples were drawn from the first 160 participants of the ongoing ImmuneRACE study and from 1,254 subjects provided by 6 global collaborators. Sample metadata almost always included a de-identified subject ID, COVID-19 status, age in years and sex. Where HLA class I and class II types were available, the types were taken from metadata supplied by the sample provider, not from assay-based typing.

Comment on this clone: Its antigen remains undetermined. No quality values exist for individual bases; no much larger clone is one base distant. Other DNA sequences in the same sample also yield this CDR3.

TCRbeta CDR3 regions were amplified from genomic DNA by means of the immunoSEQ Assay, a bias-controlled multiplex PCR. From the authors' description of their analysis: The number of nucleated cells in each sample was estimated by amplification of reference gene primers within the assay. To quantify the absolute abundance of each unique TCRbeta CDR3 rearrangement, sequence reads were collapsed and filtered. For each sample, productive Simpson clonality was calculated as the square root of Simpson's diversity index across productive rearrangements. The immuneACCESS repertoire file appears here via TCRdb, limited to in-frame rearrangements. These files lack a portion of the clones; in checked studies, under half of the deficit traces to unresolved V genes, and the cause of the others is not known. That table supplies the V and J calls and clone size; D and trimming were determined from the DNA. The sample table records about 360,000 clones; roughly 86% of these occur just once. The ten most abundant clones make up 2.5% to 3.5% of the sample.

Findings and caveats that apply to the study as a whole: The quantity of clinical and demographic metadata differed by source and by participant and was supplied without curation.

Each collaborating institution followed its own protocols to collect whole blood in K2EDTA tubes. For TCRbeta analysis, collaborators shipped samples as frozen whole blood, isolated PBMCs, or DNA extracted from either of those sample types. This clonotype was sampled from a human donor in a cohort sampled during active COVID-19. Specimen: peripheral blood.

The nucleotide sequence reads TGTGCCAGCAGCCTTAATGAGCAGTTCTTC. Translated, it gives CASSLNEQFF. The chain joins TRBV2 to TRBJ2-1; a confident D gene designation cannot be given. Counted from cysteine to phenylalanine, this CDR3 has 10 amino acids. Only the CDR3 region is kept as DNA, spanning 30 bases read in frame from base 1. V lost 6 bases and J lost 7 bases; the stretch between them is 4 bases long. CDR1 and CDR2, looked up from the germline V gene, are SNHLY and FYNNEI.